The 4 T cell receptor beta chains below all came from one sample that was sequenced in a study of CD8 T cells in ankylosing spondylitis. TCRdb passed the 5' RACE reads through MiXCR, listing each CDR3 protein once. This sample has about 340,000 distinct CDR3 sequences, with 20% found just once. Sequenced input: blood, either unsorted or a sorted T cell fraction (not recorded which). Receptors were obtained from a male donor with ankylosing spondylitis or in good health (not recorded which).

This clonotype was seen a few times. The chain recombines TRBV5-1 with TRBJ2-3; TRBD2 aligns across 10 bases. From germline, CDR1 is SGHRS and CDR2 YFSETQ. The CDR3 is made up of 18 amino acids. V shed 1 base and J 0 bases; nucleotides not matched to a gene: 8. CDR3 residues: CASSLLGSGGPSTDTQYF. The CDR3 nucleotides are TGCGCCAGCAGCTTGTTAGGTAGCGGGGGGCCGAGCACAGATACGCAGTATTTT.

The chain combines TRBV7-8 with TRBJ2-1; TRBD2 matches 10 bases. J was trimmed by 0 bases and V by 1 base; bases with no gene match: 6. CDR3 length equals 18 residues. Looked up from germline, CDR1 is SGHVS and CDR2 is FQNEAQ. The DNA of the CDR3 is TGTGCCAGCAGCTTAGTAGCGGGGGGATCCCCCTCCTACAATGAGCAGTTCTTC. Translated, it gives CASSLVAGGSPSYNEQFF.

The CDR3 region has the DNA TGCAGTGCTAGCGGCGAAAACTCCTACAATGAGCAGTTCTTC. This sequence encodes CSASGENSYNEQFF. The chain joins TRBV20-1 to TRBJ2-1; unclear D gene. Germline CDR1 reads DFQATT; CDR2 reads SNEGSKA (reference sequence). Trimming shortened V by 3 bases and J by 0 bases, and 9 bases separated the two germline ends. The CDR3 is 14 amino acids.

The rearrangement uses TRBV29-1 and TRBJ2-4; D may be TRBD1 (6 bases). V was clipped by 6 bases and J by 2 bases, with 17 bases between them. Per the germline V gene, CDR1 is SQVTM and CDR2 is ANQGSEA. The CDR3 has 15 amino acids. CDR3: CSVGDRLITKNIQYF. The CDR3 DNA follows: TGCAGCGTGGGAGACAGGCTTATAACCAAAAACATTCAGTACTTC. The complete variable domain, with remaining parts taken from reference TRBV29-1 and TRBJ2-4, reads SAVISQKPSRDICQRGTSLTIQCQVDSQVTMMFWYRQQPGQSLTLIATANQGSEATYESGFVIDKFPISRPNLTFSTLTVSNMSPEDSSIYLCSVGDRLITKNIQYFGAGTRLSVL.